Below are 15 T cell receptor beta chains sequenced from a single sample in a study of post-analysis software for immune sequencing data. TCR beta libraries were prepared from cDNA with unique molecular identifiers. TCRdb passed the PCR reads through MiXCR, listing each CDR3 protein once. The profile shows more than 500,000 distinct CDR3 sequences, about a third of them singletons. Overall study findings and caveats: Patients showed TRBV5-6, TRBV5-1 and TRBV20-1 among four to six TRBV segments more frequent than in controls.

Their target antigens are unknown. The sample was blood. These receptors all stem from a girl aged 2-17 years with multiple sclerosis.

V gene TRBV20-1 combines with J gene TRBJ2-3; D might be TRBD1 or TRBD2, each matching 5 bases. Trimming removed 6 bases at V and 0 bases at J, with 16 bases between. The CDR3 contains 15 residues. The germline V gene has CDR1 DFQATT and CDR2 SNEGSKA (reference sequence). This CDR3 reads CSALGRRASTDTQYF. CDR3 sequence (DNA): TGCAGTGCCTTGGGACGGCGAGCTAGCACAGATACGCAGTATTTT.

This clonotype showed up many times. V gene TRBV7-2 combines with J gene TRBJ2-5; no firm D call. This CDR3 is built from 11 residues. V lost 6 bases to trimming and J lost 3 bases, with 5 bases between them. Germline V CDR1 and CDR2: SGHTA, FQGNSA. CDR3 residues: CASSYKETQYF. The CDR3 DNA sequence: TGTGCCAGCAGTTACAAAGAGACCCAGTACTTC.

This rearrangement joins TRBV7-8 to TRBJ2-5, with TRBD2 identical over 15 bases. The ends lost 3 bases at V and 6 bases at J; junction bases unmatched: 5. Looked up from germline, CDR1 is SGHVS and CDR2 is FQNEAQ. This CDR3 has 16 amino acids. CDR3 DNA sequence: TGTGCCAGCAGCTTCTCCGGGACTAGCGGGGGGAAGACCCAGTACTTC. This encodes CASSFSGTSGGKTQYF.

This chain joins TRBV5-1 and TRBJ1-6; 8 nucleotides line up with TRBD1. In germline, CDR1 is SGHRS, CDR2 YFSETQ. Trimming cost V 1 base and J 7 bases; bases outside gene matches: 7. The CDR3 runs 16 residues. The CDR3 loop is CASSLSRQGYNSPLHF. The CDR3 DNA is TGCGCCAGCAGCTTGTCCCGACAGGGGTACAATTCACCCCTCCACTTT.

This clonotype has more than one count but fewer than ten. An end of the junction does not agree with germline; a read error may underlie this. The rearrangement uses TRBV20-1 and TRBJ2-1, with D possibly being TRBD2 (7 bases). The V gene's germline CDR1 is DFQATT and CDR2 SNEGSKA (reference sequence). The CDR3 is 12 residues long. This CDR3 reads CSAGGAYNERFF. Written as DNA, the CDR3 is TGCAGTGCTGGGGGGGCTTACAATGAGCGGTTCTTC.

V usage is TRBV6-2 or TRBV6-3 and J usage is TRBJ2-7; the D gene is possibly TRBD1 (6 bases). This CDR3 region has 13 residues. The V end lost 1 base, the J end lost 5 bases, and 9 bases lay between the germline ends. CDR1 is MNHEY and CDR2 is SVGEGT in the germline V gene. This chain's CDR3 is CASSYWGLDEQYF. For the CDR3, the DNA is TGTGCCAGCAGTTACTGGGGGCTCGACGAGCAGTACTTC.

The chain is built from TRBV9 and TRBJ2-7, with D possibly called TRBD1 or TRBD2 (5 bases each). The germline gives CDR1 SGDLS, CDR2 YYNGEE. This CDR3 region has 14 residues. With 2 bases removed from V and 1 base from J, the gap between germline ends came to 10 bases. CDR3 DNA: TGTGCCAGCAGCGTGGGGACGGATTCCTACGAGCAGTACTTC. The encoded protein is CASSVGTDSYEQYF. Complete variable domain (other parts from reference TRBV9 and TRBJ2-7): DSGVTQTPKHLITATGQRVTLRCSPRSGDLSVYWYQQSLDQGLQFLIQYYNGEERAKGNILERFSAQQFPDLHSELNLSSLELGDSALYFCASSVGTDSYEQYFGPGTRLTVT.

This chain uses TRBV4-1 with TRBJ2-1; 10 nucleotides line up with TRBD2. Germline CDR1 MGHRA, CDR2 YSYEKL. The length of the CDR3 is 13 residues. Unmatched junction bases numbered 6, after V lost 8 bases and J lost 8 bases. The CDR3 DNA is TGCGCCAGCGCTAGCGGGGGATTTTATGAGCAGTTCTTC. Amino acids: CASASGGFYEQFF.

The J gene is TRBJ2-4, the V gene TRBV12-3 or TRBV12-4, with 13 bases that match TRBD2. Losses at the gene ends were 6 bases for V and 8 bases for J; bases not matched to a gene: 13. The CDR3 covers 17 residues. The CDR3 sequence is CASSQTSGGPRWDIQYF. CDR3 DNA: TGTGCCAGCAGCCAGACTAGCGGGGGGCCCAGATGGGACATTCAGTACTTC.

This clonotype was seen a few times. The gene calls are TRBV5-1 and TRBJ2-3; unclear D gene. The CDR3 loop spans 12 amino acids. V lost 3 bases to trimming and J lost 6 bases, with 8 bases between them. Germline values: CDR1 SGHRS, CDR2 YFSETQ. DNA of the CDR3: TGCGCCAGCAGCTCCTTCAGGGATACGCAGTATTTT. Protein: CASSSFRDTQYF.

This clonotype came up a few times. The V call is TRBV4-1, the J call TRBJ2-1, with 10 bases lining up with TRBD2. This CDR3 is 13 amino acids long. V lost 1 base and J lost 10; bases outside the gene matches: 1. Per germline, CDR1 MGHRA and CDR2 YSYEKL. CDR3 DNA: TGCGCCAGCAGCCAAGGGACTAGCGGCGAGCAGTTCTTC. Residues: CASSQGTSGEQFF.

The chain links TRBV3-1 to TRBJ2-7; D gene uncertain. CDR1 and CDR2 from the germline V gene are LGHDT and YNNKEL (reference sequence). This CDR3 contains 13 residues. V was trimmed by 0 bases and J by 6 bases, leaving 9 bases between them. In nucleotides, the CDR3 is TGTGCCAGCAGCCAAGATCCCCATAGCGAGCAGTACTTC. This encodes CASSQDPHSEQYF.

CDR3: CASSFVSTGSYEQYF. The DNA of the CDR3 is TGTGCCAGCAGCTTCGTTAGTACAGGGTCCTACGAGCAGTACTTC. The chain carries TRBV5-6 and TRBJ2-7; tentatively, D is TRBD1 (6 bases). Germline CDR1 reads SGHDT; CDR2 reads YYEEEE. Trimming removed 2 bases at V and 1 base at J, with 13 bases between. The length of the CDR3 is 15 residues.

This sequence joins TRBV20-1 and TRBJ2-7, with 7 bases aligning to TRBD1. Germline loops: CDR1 DFQATT, CDR2 SNEGSKA (reference sequence). V lost 5 bases and J lost 5; bases outside the gene matches: 18. The CDR3 has 16 residues. CDR3 DNA: TGCAGTGCTTATGCCGCCTGGGACAGAGGAGGCAACGAGCAGTACTTC. It specifies CSAYAAWDRGGNEQYF.

This chain links TRBV12-3 or TRBV12-4 with TRBJ1-6; 8 nucleotides align to TRBD1. V dropped 3 bases and J dropped 7; count of bases not matched to a gene: 11. The CDR3 length is 17 residues. Written as DNA, the CDR3 is TGTGCCAGCAGTTTCGGCTCCCGCGGGACAGGAAATTCACCCCTCCACTTT. Residues: CASSFGSRGTGNSPLHF.